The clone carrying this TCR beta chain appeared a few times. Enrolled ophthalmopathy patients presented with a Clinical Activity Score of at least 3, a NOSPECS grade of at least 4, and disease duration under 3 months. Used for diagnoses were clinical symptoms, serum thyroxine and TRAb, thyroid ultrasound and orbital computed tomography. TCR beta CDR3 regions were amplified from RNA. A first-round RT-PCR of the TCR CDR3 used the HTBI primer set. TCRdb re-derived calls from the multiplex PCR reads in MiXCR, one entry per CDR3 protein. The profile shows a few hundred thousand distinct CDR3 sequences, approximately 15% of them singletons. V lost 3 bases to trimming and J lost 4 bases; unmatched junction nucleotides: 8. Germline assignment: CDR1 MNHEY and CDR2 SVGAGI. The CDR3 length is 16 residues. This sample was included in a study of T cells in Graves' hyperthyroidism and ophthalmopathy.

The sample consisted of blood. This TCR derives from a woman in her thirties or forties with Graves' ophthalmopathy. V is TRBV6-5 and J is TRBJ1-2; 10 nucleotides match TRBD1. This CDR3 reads CASSYRQGALGYGYTF. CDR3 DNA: TGTGCCAGCAGTTATCGACAGGGGGCGCTGGGCTATGGCTACACCTTC.